Each of the 5 T cell receptor beta chains below was sequenced from the same sample in a study of T cell clonality in common variable immunodeficiency. The method was immunoSEQ multiplex PCR; TCRdb's version includes in-frame clones alone and lacks a portion of them. This table holds roughly 30,000 clones with no singletons; the top ten claim approximately 13%. The sample consisted of peripheral blood mononuclear cells. These receptors all stem from a person between 18 and 75 years old in good health.

This clone has a count of ten or more. The read terminates 3 residues ahead of where the CDR3 ends, so the germline J gene completes it. The rearrangement uses TRBV6-2 or TRBV6-3 and TRBJ1-5, with 10 bases matching TRBD1. This CDR3 spans 17 amino acids. The V and J ends lost 5 bases and 0 bases, in that order; junction bases with no gene match: 7. In germline, CDR1 is MNHEY, CDR2 SVGEGT. The CDR3 reads CASSRQGARSSNQPQHF. CDR3 DNA (partial): TGTGCCAGCAGTAGACAGGGGGCAAGGTCTAGCAATCAGCCC.

This clone was counted ten times or more. Coverage ceases 3 residues before the CDR3 finishes, and the germline J gene fills in the end. The rearrangement uses TRBV5-5 and TRBJ2-7; D gene uncertain. Germline V lookup: CDR1 SGHKS, CDR2 YYEKEE (reference sequence). The CDR3 contains 14 residues. The V gene lost 3 bases and the J gene lost 5 bases, with 15 bases spanning the gap. The CDR3 here is CASSSTGVGHEQYF. The part of the CDR3 DNA that was read is TGTGCCAGCAGCTCGACCGGCGTGGGCCACGAG.

There are many counts of this clone. The DNA ends 3 residues before the CDR3 does, and the rest of the CDR3 is filled in from the germline J gene. V is TRBV5-1 and J is TRBJ1-6; D gene uncertain. This CDR3 is 13 amino acids long. Trimming pared 2 bases from V and 8 bases from J, leaving 8 bases between. Germline assignment: CDR1 SGHRS and CDR2 YFSETQ. This CDR3 is CASSFSTDSPLHF. CDR3 DNA (partial): TGCGCCAGCAGCTTTTCCACGGATTCACCC.

This clone was seen at least ten times. The read comes to an end 3 residues before the CDR3 does, leaving the germline J gene to fill in the end. This chain links TRBV7-3 with TRBJ2-7, with 10 bases lining up with TRBD2. V shed 5 bases and J 2 bases; nucleotides not matched to a gene: 6. The CDR3 sequence is 15 residues long. In germline, CDR1 is SGHTA, CDR2 FQGTGA. Incomplete CDR3 DNA: TGTGCCAGCAGCCCTAGCGGGGGAGCAGCCTACGAG. Translated: CASSPSGGAAYE. The whole CDR3 reads CASSPSGGAAYEQYF.

This clone was counted at least ten times. Coverage ceases 3 residues before the CDR3 finishes, and the germline J gene fills in the end. The chain joins TRBV2 to TRBJ1-1; D remains unclear. Per germline, CDR1 SNHLY and CDR2 FYNNEI. CDR3 length equals 11 residues. The V and J ends lost 10 bases and 2 bases respectively, with 8 bases between them. CDR3 region: CATLINTEAFF. The DNA read from the CDR3 is TGTGCCACCCTTATTAACACTGAA.